A single sample gave rise to the 6 T cell receptor beta chains below, sequenced in a study of identifying expanded T cells in peripheral blood. Measured with immunoSEQ multiplex PCR; TCRdb has only the in-frame clones, and not every one. The sample has tens of thousands of clones; 88% are singletons. The sequencing input was blood. These receptors all come from a person aged 18 to 75 in good health.

In the case of this clone: This sample includes further DNA sequences coding for the same CDR3. The gene calls are TRBV4-2 and TRBJ2-1; TRBD2 matches at 12 bases. Germline CDR1 and CDR2: LGHNA and YNFKEQ. The CDR3 has 15 residues. The junction had 2 bases not matched to a gene; V was cut back by 3 bases and J by 5 bases. The CDR3, as DNA: TGTGCCAGCAGCCAGGGACTAGCGGGCAACAATGAGCAGTTCTTC. This translates into CASSQGLAGNNEQFF.

This clone was seen just once. This chain connects TRBV7-2 to TRBJ2-1; 12 nucleotides line up with TRBD2. The CDR3 has 17 residues. V lost 3 bases to trimming and J lost 8 bases; unmatched junction nucleotides: 11. Per germline, CDR1 SGHTA and CDR2 FQGNSA. Here the CDR3 reads CASSFIASGGAGDEQFF. The DNA of the CDR3 is TGTGCCAGCAGCTTCATCGCTAGCGGGGGGGCCGGGGATGAGCAGTTCTTC.

This clone is medium-sized within its sample. The V call is TRBV27, the J call TRBJ1-5; D might be TRBD1 (5 bases). Trimming left V 10 bases short and J 4 bases short, with 11 bases between. This CDR3 contains 12 residues. Germline CDR1 reads MNHEY; CDR2 reads SMNVEV (reference sequence). CDR3 sequence: CAIGQGNQPQHF. In nucleotides, the CDR3 is TGTGCCATAGGGCAGGGAAATCAGCCCCAGCATTTT.

The CDR3 DNA is TGTGCCAGCTCATGGGACGAAAACACTGAAGCTTTCTTT. It yields the protein CASSWDENTEAFF. The V call is TRBV18, the J call TRBJ1-1, with D possibly matching TRBD1 (5 bases). Germline V gives CDR1 KGHSH, CDR2 LQKENI. The CDR3 is 13 amino acids. With 5 bases removed from V and 2 bases from J, the gap between germline ends came to 9 bases.

The chain is built from TRBV6-1 and TRBJ2-7, with 11 bases that match TRBD1. With V trimmed by 5 bases and J by 7 bases, 7 bases remained unmatched. CDR3 length equals 14 residues. Germline V gives CDR1 MNHNS, CDR2 SASEGT. CDR3 residues: CASSSGQGAREQYF. The CDR3 DNA reads as TGTGCCAGCAGTAGCGGACAGGGGGCGAGGGAGCAGTACTTC.

The genes are TRBV30 and TRBJ1-1; TRBD1 matches 8 bases. The CDR3 is made up of 14 amino acids. Unmatched junction bases numbered 8, after V lost 3 bases and J lost 5 bases. Germline loops: CDR1 GTSNPN, CDR2 SVGIG (reference sequence). The CDR3: CAWSDRDRLTEAFF. The CDR3, as DNA: TGTGCCTGGAGCGACCGGGACAGGTTAACTGAAGCTTTCTTT.